This T cell receptor beta chain was recorded in a study of blood T cell repertoires in COVID-19. Libraries were prepared by immunoSEQ multiplex PCR; TCRdb keeps only in-frame clonotypes and omits some of them. Of around 280,000 clones listed, 90% are singletons. Germline V CDR1 and CDR2: MDHEN, SYDVKM. The length of the CDR3 is 15 residues. Trimming pared 2 bases from V and 2 bases from J, leaving 7 bases between. This clone was seen a single time. Sequenced sample: PBMCs or T cells enriched from blood (not recorded which). The clonotype comes from a woman younger than 30 with acute COVID-19. The chain couples TRBV28 to TRBJ1-6; D unclear. As DNA, the CDR3 is TGTGCCAGCAGTTTAAGCGGCGCCTATAATTCACCCCTCCACTTT. Translation gives CASSLSGAYNSPLHF.